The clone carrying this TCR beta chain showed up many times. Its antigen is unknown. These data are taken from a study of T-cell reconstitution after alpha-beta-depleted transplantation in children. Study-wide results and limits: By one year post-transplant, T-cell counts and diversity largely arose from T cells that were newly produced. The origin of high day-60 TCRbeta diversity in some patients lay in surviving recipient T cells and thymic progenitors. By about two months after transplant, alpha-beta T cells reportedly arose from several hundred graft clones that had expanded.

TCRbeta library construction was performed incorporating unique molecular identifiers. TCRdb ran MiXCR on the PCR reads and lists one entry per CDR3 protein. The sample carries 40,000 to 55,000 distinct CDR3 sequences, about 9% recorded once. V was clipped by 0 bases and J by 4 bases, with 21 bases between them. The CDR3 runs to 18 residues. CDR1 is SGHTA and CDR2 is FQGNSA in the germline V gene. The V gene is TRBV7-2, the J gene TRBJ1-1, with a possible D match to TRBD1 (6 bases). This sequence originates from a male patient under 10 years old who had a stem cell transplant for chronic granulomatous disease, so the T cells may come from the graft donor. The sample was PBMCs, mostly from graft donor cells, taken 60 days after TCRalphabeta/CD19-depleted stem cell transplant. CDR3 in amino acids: CASSLASWGGRGSTEAFF. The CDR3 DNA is TGTGCCAGCAGCTTAGCGTCTTGGGGGGGCCGAGGGAGCACTGAAGCTTTCTTT.